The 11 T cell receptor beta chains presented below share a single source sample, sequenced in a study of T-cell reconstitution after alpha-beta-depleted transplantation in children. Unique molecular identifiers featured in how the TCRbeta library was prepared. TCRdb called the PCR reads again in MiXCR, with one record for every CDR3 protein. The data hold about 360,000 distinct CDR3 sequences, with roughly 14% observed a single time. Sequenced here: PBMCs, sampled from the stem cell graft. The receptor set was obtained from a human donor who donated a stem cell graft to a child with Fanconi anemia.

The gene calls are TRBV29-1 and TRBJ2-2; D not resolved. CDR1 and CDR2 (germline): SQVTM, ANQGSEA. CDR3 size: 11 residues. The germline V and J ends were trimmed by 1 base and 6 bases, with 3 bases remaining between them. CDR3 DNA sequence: TGCAGCGTTGAAGGGTCCGGGGAGCTGTTTTTT. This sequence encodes CSVEGSGELFF.

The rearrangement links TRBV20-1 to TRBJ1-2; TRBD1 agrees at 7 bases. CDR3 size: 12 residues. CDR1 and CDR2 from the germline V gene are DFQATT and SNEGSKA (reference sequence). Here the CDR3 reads CRGGQQGYGYTF. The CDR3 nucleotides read TGCAGAGGGGGACAGCAAGGCTATGGCTACACCTTC.

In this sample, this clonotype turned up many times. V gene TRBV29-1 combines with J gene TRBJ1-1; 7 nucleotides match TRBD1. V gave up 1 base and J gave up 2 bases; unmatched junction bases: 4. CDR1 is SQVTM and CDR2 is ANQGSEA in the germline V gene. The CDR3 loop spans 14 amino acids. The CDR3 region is CSVEAGQQNTEAFF. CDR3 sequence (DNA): TGCAGCGTTGAAGCGGGACAGCAAAACACTGAAGCTTTCTTT.

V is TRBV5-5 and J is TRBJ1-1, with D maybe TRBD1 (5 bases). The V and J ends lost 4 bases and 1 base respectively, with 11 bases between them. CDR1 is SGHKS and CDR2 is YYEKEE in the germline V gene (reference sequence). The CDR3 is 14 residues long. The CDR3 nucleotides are TGTGCCAGCAGCGGCATAACAGGGAACACTGAAGCTTTCTTT. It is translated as CASSGITGNTEAFF.

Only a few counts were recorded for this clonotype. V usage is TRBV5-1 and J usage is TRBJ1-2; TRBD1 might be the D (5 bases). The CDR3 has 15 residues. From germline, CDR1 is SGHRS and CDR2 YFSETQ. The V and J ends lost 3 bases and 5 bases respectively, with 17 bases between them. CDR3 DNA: TGCGCCAGCAGCTCAGGGACGCCACCGTGGTATGGCTACACCTTC. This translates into CASSSGTPPWYGYTF.

In DNA, the CDR3 is TGTGCCAGCAGTATCATGGGGGGCGCGGGAACCTACGAGCAGTACTTC. It specifies CASSIMGGAGTYEQYF. The rearrangement links TRBV12-3 or TRBV12-4 to TRBJ2-7; D tentatively fits TRBD1 or TRBD2 (6 bases each). The CDR3 spans 16 residues. Trimming took off 5 bases at V and 2 bases at J, with 19 bases between the two ends.

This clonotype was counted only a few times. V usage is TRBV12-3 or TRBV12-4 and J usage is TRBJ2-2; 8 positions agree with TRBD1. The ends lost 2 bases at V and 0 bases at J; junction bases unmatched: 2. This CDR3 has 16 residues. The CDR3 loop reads CASSLKTGANTGELFF. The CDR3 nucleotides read TGTGCCAGCAGTTTAAAGACAGGGGCGAACACCGGGGAGCTGTTTTTT.

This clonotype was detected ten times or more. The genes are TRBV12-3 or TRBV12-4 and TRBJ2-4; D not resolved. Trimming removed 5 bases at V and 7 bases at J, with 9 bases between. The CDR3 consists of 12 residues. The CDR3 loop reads CASSADGNIQYF. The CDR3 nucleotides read TGTGCCAGCAGTGCGGACGGTAACATTCAGTACTTC.

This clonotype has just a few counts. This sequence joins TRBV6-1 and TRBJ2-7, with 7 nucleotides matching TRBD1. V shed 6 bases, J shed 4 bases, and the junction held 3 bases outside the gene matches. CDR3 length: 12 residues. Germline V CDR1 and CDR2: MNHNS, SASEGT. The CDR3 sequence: CASRGDSYEQYV. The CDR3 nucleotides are TGTGCCAGCAGAGGGGACAGTTACGAGCAGTACGTC.

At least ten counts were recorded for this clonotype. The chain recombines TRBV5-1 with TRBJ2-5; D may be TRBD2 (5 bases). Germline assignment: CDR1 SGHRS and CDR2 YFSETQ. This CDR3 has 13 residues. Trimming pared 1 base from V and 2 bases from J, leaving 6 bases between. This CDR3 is CASSLWEQETQYF. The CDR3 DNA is TGCGCCAGCAGCTTGTGGGAGCAAGAGACCCAGTACTTC.

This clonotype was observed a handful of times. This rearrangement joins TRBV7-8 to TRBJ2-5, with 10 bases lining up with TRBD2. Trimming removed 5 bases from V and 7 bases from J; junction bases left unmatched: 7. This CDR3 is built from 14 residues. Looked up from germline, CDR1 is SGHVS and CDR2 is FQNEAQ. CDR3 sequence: CASSPRRLAGTQYF. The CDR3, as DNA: TGTGCCAGCAGCCCGCGTCGACTAGCGGGGACCCAGTACTTC.